These T cell receptor beta chains were read from a single sample in a study of CD8+ T cells in alopecia areata. Profiled with immunoSEQ multiplex PCR; TCRdb holds only in-frame clones, not every one. The sample lists approximately 150,000 clones; approximately 56% were seen once. The sample comprised CD8+ T cells sorted from blood. The receptors stem from a human donor in good health. Each CDR3 is given with its conserved first and last residue. Fields, in order: V gene, J gene, D gene, clone size, CDR3 DNA, CDR3 protein. D genes are given only for firm matches. A row's size may be missing; if present it is once, few, many or a size class.

>TRBV7-8|TRBJ2-7|TRBD2|NA
TGTGCCAGCAGCCCGCCCCAAACGATAACTAGCGGGAGTAGCTACGAGCAGTACTTC
CASSPPQTITSGSSYEQYF
>TRBV30|TRBJ1-3|NA|NA
TGTGCCTGGAGTGACCCCGACCGGAAGGAGGGAAACACCATATATTTT
CAWSDPDRKEGNTIYF
>TRBV27|TRBJ2-2|NA|few
TGTGCCAGCGTCGGGGTGAACACCGGGGAGCTGTTTTTT
CASVGVNTGELFF
>TRBV29-1|TRBJ2-6|NA|NA
TGCAGCGTAAGTGACCCCTCTGGGGCCAACGTCCTGACTTTC
CSVSDPSGANVLTF
>TRBV29-1|TRBJ2-7|TRBD2|few
TGCAGCGCCGGGACTAGCAGTTCCTACGAGCAGTACTTC
CSAGTSSSYEQYF
>TRBV9|TRBJ1-2|NA|NA
TGTGCCAGCAATTCGGGGAAAGGCTACACCTTC
CASNSGKGYTF
>TRBV29-1|TRBJ2-1|TRBD2|NA
TGCAGCGTTGTCGGTAGCGGGGGGAGCTCCTACAATGAGCAGTTCTTC
CSVVGSGGSSYNEQFF
>TRBV4-1|TRBJ2-3|TRBD2|NA
TGCGCCAGCAGCCAAGATGGCAGCGGGAGGGCCCCAGATACGCAGTATTTT
CASSQDGSGRAPDTQYF
>TRBV29-1|TRBJ2-7|NA|NA
TGCAGCGCGCAGTTTCTATACGAGCAGTACTTC
CSAQFLYEQYF
>TRBV27|TRBJ1-1|NA|NA
TGTGCCAGCAGTCTCCAACAGATGAACACTGAAGCTTTCTTT
CASSLQQMNTEAFF
>TRBV11-2|TRBJ1-1|NA|NA
TGTGCCAGCAGCTCCGTACTCCAGGATGGGTACACTGAAGCTTTCTTT
CASSSVLQDGYTEAFF
>TRBV7-8|TRBJ2-1|TRBD2|NA
TGTGCCAGCAGCACCCGACTAGCGGGACTTAACAATGAGCAGTTCTTC
CASSTRLAGLNNEQFF
>TRBV6-5|TRBJ2-3|NA|NA
TGTGCCAGCAGTGGACTTCCAGATACGCAGTATTTT
CASSGLPDTQYF
>TRBV29-1|TRBJ2-1|TRBD2|NA
TGCAGCGTTGAACCCAGCGGGAGGGGTAGCAATGAGCAGTTCTTC
CSVEPSGRGSNEQFF
>TRBV29-1|TRBJ1-1|TRBD1|NA
TGCAGCGTTGAAGGCCGGGGACAGGGGGCTATGAACACTGAAGCTTTCTTT
CSVEGRGQGAMNTEAFF
>TRBV25-1|TRBJ1-5|NA|NA
TGTGCCAGCAGCCCGGGTCTATGGCAGCCCCAGCATTTT
CASSPGLWQPQHF
>TRBV29-1|TRBJ1-2|NA|NA
TGCAGCGTTGAAGAAAAGCAGGTTTTCTCTACCTATGGCTACACCTTC
CSVEEKQVFSTYGYTF
>TRBV7-9|TRBJ1-5|NA|NA
TGTGCCAGCAGCCTCGGGACGGGTAGCAATCAGCCCCAGCATTTT
CASSLGTGSNQPQHF
>TRBV30|TRBJ2-6|NA|NA
TGTGCCTGGAGTCTCTCTGGGGCCAACGTCCTGACTTTC
CAWSLSGANVLTF